This TCR beta chain came from a study of CD8+ T cells in alopecia areata. As the sequencing template, cDNA was produced by extracting RNA and reverse transcribing it. The repertoire was sequenced with immunoSEQ multiplex PCR; TCRdb's copy has only in-frame clones and lacks some. The table includes 150,000 or so clones, around 54% detected once. The germline gives CDR1 SGHTA, CDR2 FQGTGA. The CDR3 contains 16 residues. Trimming shortened V by 4 bases and J by 4 bases, and 19 bases separated the two germline ends. The chain combines TRBV7-3 with TRBJ2-5, with D possibly being TRBD2 (6 bases). Sequencing input: CD4+ T cells sorted from blood. The sequence was obtained from a human donor in good health. The DNA of the CDR3 is TGTGCCAGCAGCTCGACTGGGGGGTTAAAGGGAGAGACCCAGTACTTC. Its protein product is CASSSTGGLKGETQYF.